The sequence of this T cell receptor beta chain was determined in a study of PD-1 blockade in classical Hodgkin lymphoma. All trial patients relapsed after autologous stem cell transplantation. Assay used: immunoSEQ multiplex PCR; TCRdb lists only in-frame clones, some missing. The table records 25,000 to 35,000 clones, more than 60% of them present only once. Study-wide points: As was reported, newly diagnosed patients showed lower baseline TCR diversity than healthy donors did. Prior therapy or disease activity may underlie the repertoire differences, whose causes remain undefined.

The CDR3 is 13 amino acids. Germline V lookup: CDR1 SGHTA, CDR2 FQGNSA. V lost 5 bases and J 6 bases, leaving 13 bases between the germline ends. Concerning this clone: Its antigen is as yet unknown.

Here the sequenced sample was peripheral blood mononuclear cells (PBMCs), taken before the second cycle of nivolumab. The sequence derives from a human donor with classical Hodgkin lymphoma. The rearrangement joins TRBV7-2 to TRBJ2-5; D is perhaps TRBD1 (5 bases). The CDR3 sequence: CASSPQGGKTQYF. DNA for the CDR3: TGTGCCAGCAGCCCGCAGGGTGGCAAGACCCAGTACTTC.